The 17 T cell receptor beta chains below all came from one sample that was sequenced in a study of cytomegalovirus exposure and HLA in healthy donors. PCR primers comprised 60 Vbeta and 13 Jbeta primers. Method: immunoSEQ multiplex PCR; TCRdb's copy keeps in-frame clones and lacks some. The data show about 180,000 clones, roughly 80% seen once. Sequencing was done on a sample of PBMCs. These receptors originate from a man aged 25-40 years in good health and CMV-seropositive.

The V gene is TRBV4-3, the J gene TRBJ2-1; a weak D match, TRBD2 (6 bases). Trimming removed 4 bases from V and 8 bases from J, with 18 bases in between. CDR1 and CDR2 (germline): LGHNA, YSLEER. The CDR3 loop spans 15 amino acids. The CDR3 nucleotides read TGCGCCAGCAGCCCCCTGAGGACCTCGGGGGATGAGCAGTTCTTC. Translating gives CASSPLRTSGDEQFF.

The chain is built from TRBV6-5 and TRBJ1-2, with D tentatively TRBD1 (5 bases). Trimming removed 6 bases from V and 4 bases from J, with 15 bases in between. The CDR3 consists of 14 residues. Germline lookup yields CDR1 MNHEY and CDR2 SVGAGI. In DNA form, the CDR3 reads TGTGCCAGCAGAGTCCCGGGGACTAGCTATGGCTACACCTTC. Protein: CASRVPGTSYGYTF.

The V and J genes are TRBV14 and TRBJ2-5, with D possibly being TRBD2 (5 bases). V lost 4 bases and J lost 2, with 11 bases in between. Germline V gene lookup returns CDR1 SGHDN and CDR2 FVKESK. This CDR3 comprises 14 residues. As DNA, the CDR3 is TGTGCCAGCAGCCTACTAACGGGACAAGAGACCCAGTACTTC. Its protein product is CASSLLTGQETQYF.

The chain is built from TRBV6-1 and TRBJ2-7; TRBD1 matches at 8 bases. The V gene's germline CDR1 is MNHNS and CDR2 SASEGT. This CDR3 spans 15 amino acids. J gave up 3 bases and V 4 bases, and 8 bases lay outside the gene matches. The CDR3 coding sequence is TGTGCCAGCAGTGTGTCCGGACAGGGCCGCTACGAGCAGTACTTC. Residues: CASSVSGQGRYEQYF.

This clone turned up a few times. The rearrangement links TRBV5-4 to TRBJ1-2; D possibly corresponds to TRBD1 (6 bases). The CDR3 sequence is 16 residues long. The germline V gene encodes CDR1 SGHNT and CDR2 YYREEE (reference sequence). V was cut by 3 bases and J by 0 bases, with 15 bases left in between. CDR3 loop: CASSWGHGASNYGYTF. CDR3 coding DNA: TGTGCCAGCAGCTGGGGGCACGGGGCCTCTAACTATGGCTACACCTTC.

The gene calls are TRBV5-1 and TRBJ2-7; TRBD2 matches 9 bases. This CDR3 comprises 18 residues. Losses at the gene ends were 4 bases for V and 0 bases for J; bases not matched to a gene: 14. Germline V lookup: CDR1 SGHRS, CDR2 YFSETQ. The CDR3 region is CASSLTSGGPSLSYEQYF. The CDR3 coding sequence is TGCGCCAGCAGCCTGACTAGCGGAGGTCCCTCGCTCTCCTACGAGCAGTACTTC.

About this clone: Within the sample, other DNA sequences also encode this same CDR3. This rearrangement joins TRBV19 to TRBJ1-5; D remains ambiguous. V gave up 7 bases and J gave up 2 bases, with 6 bases separating them. CDR3 length equals 12 residues. Germline V gene sequence: CDR1 LNHDA, CDR2 SQIVND (reference sequence). The CDR3 nucleotides read TGTGCCAGTAAGCAGGGCAATCAGCCCCAGCATTTT. Residues: CASKQGNQPQHF.

The CDR3 bases are TGTGCCAGCAGCTTAGGTTGGCAGGGGTATGAAAAACTGTTTTTT. Residues: CASSLGWQGYEKLFF. This chain uses TRBV7-9 with TRBJ1-4, with D perhaps matching TRBD1 (6 bases). This CDR3 contains 15 residues. The germline gives CDR1 SEHNR, CDR2 FQNEAQ (reference sequence). V was clipped by 1 base and J by 6 bases, with 12 bases between them.

This chain links TRBV9 with TRBJ1-1; 9 bases are a match to TRBD1. The CDR3 has 13 residues. CDR1 SGDLS and CDR2 YYNGEE come from the germline V gene. The V and J ends lost 4 bases and 3 bases, in that order; junction bases with no gene match: 1. This CDR3 is CASSWTGDTEAFF. CDR3 DNA: TGTGCCAGCAGCTGGACAGGGGACACTGAAGCTTTCTTT. Using reference TRBV9 and TRBJ1-1 for the parts outside the CDR3, the full variable domain is DSGVTQTPKHLITATGQRVTLRCSPRSGDLSVYWYQQSLDQGLQFLIQYYNGEERAKGNILERFSAQQFPDLHSELNLSSLELGDSALYFCASSWTGDTEAFFGQGTRLTVV.

The chain recombines TRBV27 with TRBJ1-2; TRBD1 matches 10 bases. Germline values: CDR1 MNHEY, CDR2 SMNVEV (reference sequence). The CDR3 sequence is 15 residues long. Trimming took 5 bases from V and 6 from J; bases not matched to a gene: 9. In DNA, the CDR3 is TGTGCCAGCAGTCTGGGACAGGGGCATCAACATGGCTACACCTTC. It codes for CASSLGQGHQHGYTF.

This chain uses TRBV28 with TRBJ2-7, with 10 bases aligning to TRBD1. The V gene end was trimmed by 5 bases and the J gene end by 2 bases; junction bases not matched to a gene: 3. Germline V gene sequence: CDR1 MDHEN, CDR2 SYDVKM. There are 14 residues in the CDR3. CDR3 nucleotides: TGTGCCAGCAGTCGGACAGGGGGAACCTACGAGCAGTACTTC. It is translated as CASSRTGGTYEQYF.

This CDR3 is CASSIRTSGRLNEQFF. The CDR3 coding sequence is TGTGCCAGCAGCATACGGACTAGCGGGAGGTTGAATGAGCAGTTCTTC. The V gene is TRBV14, the J gene TRBJ2-1, with 14 bases aligning to TRBD2. V lost 5 bases, J lost 7 bases, and 7 bases stayed unmatched. CDR1 SGHDN and CDR2 FVKESK come from the germline V gene. The CDR3 contains 16 residues.

The J gene is TRBJ1-2, the V gene TRBV5-4; 8 bases are a match to TRBD1. Per the germline V gene, CDR1 is SGHNT and CDR2 is YYREEE (reference sequence). This CDR3 contains 15 residues. V dropped 5 bases and J dropped 5; count of bases not matched to a gene: 11. The CDR3 DNA reads as TGTGCCAGCAGGCCTGGAGGGGACAGGAGTTATGGCTACACCTTC. Translation: CASRPGGDRSYGYTF.

The chain recombines TRBV27 with TRBJ1-2; no definite D call. V was clipped by 5 bases and J by 4 bases, with 11 bases between them. CDR3 size: 13 residues. Germline V gene data show CDR1 as MNHEY and CDR2 as SMNVEV (reference sequence). The DNA for the CDR3 is TGTGCCAGCAGTCCACAGTCTGGCTATGGCTACACCTTC. Translated, it gives CASSPQSGYGYTF.

This chain joins TRBV6-6 and TRBJ2-7, with 8 nucleotides matching TRBD2. The CDR3 consists of 15 residues. Germline-derived CDR1 and CDR2 are MNHNY and SVGAGI (reference sequence). J was trimmed by 6 bases and V by 7 bases; bases with no gene match: 14. The CDR3 DNA reads TGTGCCAGCACCCAGGAGGGGACTAGAAGACCCGAGCAGTACTTC. This sequence encodes CASTQEGTRRPEQYF.

The chain joins TRBV28 to TRBJ2-7; maybe TRBD1 (6 bases). This CDR3 spans 12 amino acids. Germline CDR1 is MDHEN and CDR2 is SYDVKM. V lost 6 bases and J lost 5, with 11 bases in between. The CDR3 reads CASRQTGNEQYF. Written as DNA, the CDR3 is TGTGCCAGCAGGCAAACAGGGAACGAGCAGTACTTC.

The chain links TRBV10-3 to TRBJ1-3, with 7 bases that match TRBD1. This CDR3 comprises 14 residues. The V gene's germline CDR1 is ENHRY and CDR2 SYGVKD. After removal of 8 bases from V and 0 bases from J, the junction contained 4 bases not matched to a gene. CDR3 sequence: CAIATGVSGNTIYF. The CDR3 nucleotides are TGTGCCATCGCAACAGGGGTCTCTGGAAACACCATATATTTT.